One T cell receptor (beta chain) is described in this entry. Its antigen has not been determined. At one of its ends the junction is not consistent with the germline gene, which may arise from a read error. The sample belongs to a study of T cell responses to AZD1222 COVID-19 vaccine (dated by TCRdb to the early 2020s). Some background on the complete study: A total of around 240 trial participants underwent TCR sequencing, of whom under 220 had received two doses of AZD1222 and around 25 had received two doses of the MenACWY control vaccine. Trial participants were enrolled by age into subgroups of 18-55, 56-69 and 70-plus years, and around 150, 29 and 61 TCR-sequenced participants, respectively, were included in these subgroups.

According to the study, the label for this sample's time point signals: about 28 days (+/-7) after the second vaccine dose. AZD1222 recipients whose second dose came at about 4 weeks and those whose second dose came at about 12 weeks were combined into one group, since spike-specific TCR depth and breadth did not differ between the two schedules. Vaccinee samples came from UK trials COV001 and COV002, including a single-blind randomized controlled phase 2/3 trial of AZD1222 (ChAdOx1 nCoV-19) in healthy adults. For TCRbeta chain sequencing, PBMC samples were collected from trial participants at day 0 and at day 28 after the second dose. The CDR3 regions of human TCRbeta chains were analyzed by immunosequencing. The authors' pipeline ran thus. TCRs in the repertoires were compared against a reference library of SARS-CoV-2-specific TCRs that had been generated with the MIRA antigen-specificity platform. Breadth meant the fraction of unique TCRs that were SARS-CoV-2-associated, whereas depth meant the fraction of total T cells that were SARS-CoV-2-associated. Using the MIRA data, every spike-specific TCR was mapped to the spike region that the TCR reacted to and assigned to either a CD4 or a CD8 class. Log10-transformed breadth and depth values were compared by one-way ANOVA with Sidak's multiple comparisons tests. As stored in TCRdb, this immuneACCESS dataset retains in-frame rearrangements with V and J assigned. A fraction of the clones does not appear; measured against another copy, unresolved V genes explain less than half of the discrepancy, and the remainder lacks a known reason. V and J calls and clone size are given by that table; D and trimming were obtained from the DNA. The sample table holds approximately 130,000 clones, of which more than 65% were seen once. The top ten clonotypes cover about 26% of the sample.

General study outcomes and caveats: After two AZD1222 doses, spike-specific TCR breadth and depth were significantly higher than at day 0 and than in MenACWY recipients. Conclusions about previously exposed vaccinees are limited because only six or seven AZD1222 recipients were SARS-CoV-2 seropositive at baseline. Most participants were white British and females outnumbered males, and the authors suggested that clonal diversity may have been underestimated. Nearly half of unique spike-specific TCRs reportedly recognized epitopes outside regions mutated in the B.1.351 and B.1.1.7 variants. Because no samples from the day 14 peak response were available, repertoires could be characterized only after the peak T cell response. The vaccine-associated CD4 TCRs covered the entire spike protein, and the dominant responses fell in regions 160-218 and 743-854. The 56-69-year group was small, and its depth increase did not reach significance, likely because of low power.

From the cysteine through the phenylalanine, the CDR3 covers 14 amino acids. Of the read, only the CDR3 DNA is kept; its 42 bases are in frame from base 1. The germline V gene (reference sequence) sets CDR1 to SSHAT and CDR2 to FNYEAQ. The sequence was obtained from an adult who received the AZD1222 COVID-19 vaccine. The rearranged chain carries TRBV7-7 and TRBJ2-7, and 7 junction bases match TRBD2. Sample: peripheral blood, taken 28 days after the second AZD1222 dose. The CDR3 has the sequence CASSLAAGGGEQYF. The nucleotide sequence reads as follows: TGTGCTAGCAGCTTAGCGGCGGGCGGGGGTGAGCAGTACTTC.